This passage covers 2 T cell receptor beta chains from one sample sequenced in a study of T cell repertoires in cytomegalovirus infection. One entry per CDR3 protein, called by TCRdb with MiXCR from the reads. Here the sample spans a few hundred thousand distinct CDR3 sequences, approximately 17% being singletons. Material: CD8+ T cells from PBMCs. These receptors were taken from a human donor in good health (CMV status not recorded). Some clones in this sample may be carry-over from other donors' samples.

This clonotype was found many times. The rearrangement joins TRBV6-2 or TRBV6-3 to TRBJ1-5; 9 bases are a match to TRBD1. The ends lost 5 bases at V and 6 bases at J; junction bases unmatched: 8. CDR1 MNHEY and CDR2 SVGEGT come from the germline V gene. This CDR3 is 15 amino acids long. The CDR3 region is CASSASGTGIQPQHF. The CDR3 DNA reads TGTGCCAGCAGTGCCTCCGGGACAGGGATTCAGCCCCAGCATTTT.

The chain links TRBV7-2 to TRBJ1-2; TRBD1 might be the D (6 bases). V was pared by 2 bases and J by 8 bases, with 18 bases between. The CDR3 has 15 amino acids. Germline V gives CDR1 SGHTA, CDR2 FQGNSA. CDR3 sequence: CASSLYRDAKYGYTF. The CDR3 nucleotides are TGTGCCAGCAGCTTATACAGGGACGCAAAATACGGCTACACCTTC. Looking up the rest from reference TRBV7-2 and TRBJ1-2 gives the full variable domain: GAGVSQSPSNKVTEKGKDVELRCDPISGHTALYWYRQSLGQGLEFLIYFQGNSAPDKSGLPSDRFSAERTGGSVSTLTIQRTQQEDSAVYLCASSLYRDAKYGYTFGSGTRLTVV.